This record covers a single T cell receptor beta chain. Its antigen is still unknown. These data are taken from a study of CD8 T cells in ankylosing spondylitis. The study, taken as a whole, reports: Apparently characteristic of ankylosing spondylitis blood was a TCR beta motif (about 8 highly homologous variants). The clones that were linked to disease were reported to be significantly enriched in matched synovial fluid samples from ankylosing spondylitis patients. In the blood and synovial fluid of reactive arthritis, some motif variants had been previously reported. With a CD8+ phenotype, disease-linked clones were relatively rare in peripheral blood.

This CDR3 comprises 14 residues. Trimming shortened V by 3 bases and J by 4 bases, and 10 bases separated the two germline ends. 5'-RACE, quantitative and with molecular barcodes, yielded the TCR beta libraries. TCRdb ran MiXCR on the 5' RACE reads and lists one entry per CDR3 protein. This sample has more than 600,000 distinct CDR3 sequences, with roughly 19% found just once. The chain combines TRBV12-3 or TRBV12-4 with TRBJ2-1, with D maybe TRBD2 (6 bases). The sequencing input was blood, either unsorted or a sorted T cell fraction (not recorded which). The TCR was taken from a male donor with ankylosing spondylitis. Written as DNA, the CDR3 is TGTGCCAGCAGTTTCGGGACTTATTACAATGAGCAGTTCTTC. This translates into CASSFGTYYNEQFF.